This TCR beta chain was sequenced in a study of T cell responses to AZD1222 COVID-19 vaccine. Study-wide points: The study identified only five to seven AZD1222 recipients as seropositive at baseline. After two AZD1222 doses, spike-specific TCR breadth and depth rose versus day 0.

Repertoires were generated with immunoSEQ multiplex PCR, while TCRdb's copy carries only in-frame clones and drops some. The sample includes roughly 150,000 clones, around 92% of them seen just once. In the case of this clone: Antigen unknown.

Germline assignment: CDR1 SNHLY and CDR2 FYNNEI. The CDR3 contains 12 residues. Second-dose timings of about 4 or about 12 weeks were pooled. Here the sequenced sample was peripheral blood, taken 28 days after the second AZD1222 dose. This TCR came from an adult who received the AZD1222 COVID-19 vaccine. This sequence joins TRBV2 and TRBJ2-1; 8 bases match TRBD2. CDR3 loop: CAGTRVFNEQFF. The CDR3 region has the DNA TGTGCAGGGACTAGGGTTTTTAATGAGCAGTTCTTC.